This T cell receptor beta chain was sequenced in a study of shared clonotypes between healthy human individuals. V lost 0 bases, J lost 4 bases, and 7 bases lay in between. Germline CDR1 and CDR2: SGDLS and YYNGEE. The CDR3 length is 13 residues. On this clone itself: Its specificity is unknown.

Study outcomes and limitations: Estimated richness values were generally larger in naive subsets than in memory subsets.

Per the original methods: ImmunoSEQ output held junction-only sequences without quality scores, so filtering differed. The table came from immunoSEQ multiplex PCR; TCRdb's copy has only in-frame clones and leaves some out. V and J calls and clone size are given by that table; D and trimming were obtained from the DNA. This table has about 2 million clones, roughly 94% appearing once. The sequenced sample was naive CD4+ T cells sorted from blood. Indicated subset: CD45RA+ positively selected. The chain combines TRBV9 with TRBJ2-5; D unresolved. The TCR comes from a young man in good health. The CDR3 DNA sequence: TGTGCCAGCAGCGTAGGAGTCACAGAGACCCAGTACTTC. Translation gives CASSVGVTETQYF.